These T cell receptor beta chains were read from a single sample in a study of T cell responses to AZD1222 COVID-19 vaccine. Assay: immunoSEQ multiplex PCR; the TCRdb copy retains only in-frame clones and omits some. The sample shows about 110,000 clones, 70% to 90% of them seen only once. The sequencing here drew on peripheral blood, taken 28 days after the second AZD1222 dose. The receptors stem from an adult who received the AZD1222 COVID-19 vaccine. Each CDR3 is given with its conserved first and last residue. A D gene is named only where the DNA matches it firmly. Clone sizes are given selectively: once, few, many, or a class where the clone is expanded.

J | V | D | size | CDR3 | DNA
TRBJ2-7 | TRBV9 | - | - | CASSVTHGYEQYF | TGTGCCAGCAGCGTAACCCACGGCTACGAGCAGTACTTC
TRBJ2-3 | TRBV12-5 | - | - | CASGLGEGRRDTQYF | TGTGCTAGTGGTTTGGGGGAAGGACGACGGGATACGCAGTATTTT
TRBJ2-2 | TRBV4-2 | TRBD2 | - | CASSPTRTSGTGELFF | TGTGCCAGCAGCCCCACCCGGACTAGCGGGACCGGGGAGCTGTTTTTT
TRBJ2-1 | TRBV5-6 | - | - | CASRSGQSGEQFF | TGTGCCAGCAGGAGCGGACAGTCCGGTGAGCAGTTCTTC
TRBJ2-7 | TRBV5-6 | - | - | CASSFRSRSYEQYF | TGTGCCAGCAGCTTTCGGTCGCGATCCTACGAGCAGTACTTC
TRBJ2-5 | TRBV4-3 | - | - | CASSQDGSDLETQYF | TGCGCCAGCAGCCAAGATGGTAGCGACTTGGAGACCCAGTACTTC
TRBJ2-7 | TRBV21-1 | - | - | CASSVRREPAYEQYF | TGTGCCAGCAGCGTAAGGAGAGAACCCGCCTACGAGCAGTACTTC
TRBJ1-6 | TRBV18 | - | - | CASSPPGGDSPLHF | TGTGCCAGCTCACCACCCGGGGGGGATTCACCCCTCCACTTT
TRBJ2-1 | TRBV7-3 | TRBD1 | - | CASSTGQGFEQFF | TGTGCCAGCAGCACGGGACAGGGGTTTGAGCAGTTCTTC
TRBJ1-5 | TRBV2 | - | - | CASSDTGWGRQPQHF | TGTGCCAGCAGTGATACAGGGTGGGGGAGACAGCCCCAGCATTTT
TRBJ2-7 | TRBV7-9 | - | - | CASSLRSDEQYF | TGTGCCAGCAGCTTACGGTCGGACGAGCAGTACTTC
TRBJ2-3 | TRBV6-5 | TRBD1 | - | CASSFRQGGSDTQYF | TGTGCCAGCAGTTTTAGACAGGGGGGGTCAGATACGCAGTATTTT
TRBJ1-1 | TRBV4-1 | - | - | CASSQDSFSTEAFF | TGCGCCAGCAGCCAAGACAGCTTTAGCACTGAAGCTTTCTTT
TRBJ2-1 | TRBV4-2 | TRBD1 | once | CASSQTPAAGQGDEQFF | TGTGCCAGCAGCCAAACTCCAGCCGCGGGACAGGGGGATGAGCAGTTCTTC
TRBJ2-1 | TRBV9 | TRBD2 | - | CASSVGLAGDNEQFF | TGTGCCAGCAGCGTAGGACTAGCGGGCGATAATGAGCAGTTCTTC
TRBJ2-5 | TRBV3-1/TRBV3-2 | - | - | CASSQSTGWGETQYF | TGTGCCAGCAGCCAGTCTACAGGGTGGGGGGAGACCCAGTACTTC
TRBJ1-1 | TRBV24-1 | - | - | CATSDLGRWGNTEAFF | TGTGCCACCAGTGATTTAGGGCGGTGGGGCAACACTGAAGCTTTCTTT
TRBJ1-5 | TRBV24-1 | - | - | CATSDLNQPQHF | TGTGCCACCAGTGATCTCAATCAGCCCCAGCATTTT
TRBJ1-2 | TRBV29-1 | - | - | CSVDGRETYGYTF | TGCAGCGTTGATGGTCGGGAGACATATGGCTACACCTTC
TRBJ2-2 | TRBV5-4 | - | - | CASSSPTTGELFF | TGTGCCAGCAGCTCTCCTACCACCGGGGAGCTGTTTTTT
TRBJ1-2 | TRBV27 | TRBD1 | - | CASRDSGGTYGYTF | TGTGCCAGCAGGGATTCAGGGGGTACTTATGGCTACACCTTC
TRBJ2-7 | TRBV10-3 | - | - | CAIGGGNRQYF | TGTGCCATCGGCGGGGGCAATAGGCAGTACTTC
TRBJ1-2 | TRBV4-3 | - | - | CASSQEISTPYGYTF | TGCGCCAGCAGCCAAGAAATCTCTACCCCCTATGGCTACACCTTC
TRBJ2-2 | TRBV11-3 | - | - | CASSSSRLSGELFF | TGTGCCAGCAGCTCAAGTCGGCTCTCCGGGGAGCTGTTTTTT
TRBJ2-1 | TRBV7-9 | TRBD2 | - | CASSFWAGLEARPQFF | TGTGCCAGCAGCTTCTGGGCGGGACTAGAAGCTAGGCCCCAGTTCTTC
TRBJ1-4 | TRBV5-4 | TRBD1 | - | CASSSRTGEANEKLFF | TGTGCCAGCAGCTCCAGGACAGGGGAGGCTAATGAAAAACTGTTTTTT
TRBJ1-3 | TRBV11-2 | TRBD1 | - | CASSFRQGPSGNTIYF | TGTGCCAGCAGCTTCCGACAGGGACCCTCTGGAAACACCATATATTTT